This T cell receptor beta chain was sequenced during a study of response to subunit inactivated influenza vaccine. Overall study results and limits: Each seasonal influenza vaccination, the authors suggested, recruits few new T cells.

This clonotype showed up just once. Its target is unknown. TCRdb reanalysed the RT-PCR reads using MiXCR and keeps one entry per CDR3 protein. The sample yields around 320,000 distinct CDR3 sequences, roughly 22% seen once. The germline gives CDR1 SEHNR, CDR2 FQNEAQ (reference sequence). The V end lost 6 bases, the J end lost 3 bases, and 15 bases lay between the germline ends. The CDR3 runs 15 residues. This material consisted of PBMCs from blood, taken less than 22 months after vaccination. The V call is TRBV7-9, the J call TRBJ2-1; TRBD2 is a possible D gene (6 bases). This clonotype was obtained from a man aged 45 to 75 who received an inactivated influenza vaccine. In DNA form, the CDR3 reads TGTGCCAGCAGTTCCGGGCCGGGAGTCTACAATGAGCAGTTCTTC. It encodes CASSSGPGVYNEQFF.